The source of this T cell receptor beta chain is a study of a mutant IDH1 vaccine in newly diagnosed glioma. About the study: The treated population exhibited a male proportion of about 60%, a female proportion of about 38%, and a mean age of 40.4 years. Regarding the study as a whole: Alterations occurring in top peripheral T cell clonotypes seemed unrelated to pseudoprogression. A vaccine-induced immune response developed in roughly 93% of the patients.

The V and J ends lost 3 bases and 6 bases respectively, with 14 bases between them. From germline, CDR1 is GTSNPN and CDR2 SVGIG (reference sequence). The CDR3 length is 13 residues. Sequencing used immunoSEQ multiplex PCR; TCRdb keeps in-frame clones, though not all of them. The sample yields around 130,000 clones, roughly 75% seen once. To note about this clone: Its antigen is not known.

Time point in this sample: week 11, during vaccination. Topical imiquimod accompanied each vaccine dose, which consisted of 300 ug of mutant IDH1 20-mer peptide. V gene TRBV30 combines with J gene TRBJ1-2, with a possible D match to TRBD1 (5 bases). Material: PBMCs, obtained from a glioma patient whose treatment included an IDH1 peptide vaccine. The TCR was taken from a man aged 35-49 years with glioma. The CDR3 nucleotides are TGTGCCTGGAGCGGTGGGGCTCTGAATGGCTACACCTTC. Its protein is CAWSGGALNGYTF. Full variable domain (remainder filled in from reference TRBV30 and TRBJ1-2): SQTIHQWPATLVQPVGSPLSLECTVEGTSNPNLYWYRQAAGRGLQLLFYSVGIGQISSEVPQNLSASRPQDRQFILSSKKLLLSDSGFYLCAWSGGALNGYTFGSGTRLTVV.